This TCR beta chain was retrieved from a study of identical twins. General observations from the study: Interpretation of the results relied on cross-sectional statistical analysis and not on following the same donors.

All donors were healthy Caucasians. This clonotype was counted at least ten times. Its antigen is as yet unknown. This CDR3 region has 13 residues. The V gene lost 3 bases and the J gene lost 4 bases, with 9 bases spanning the gap. A universal primer binding site was introduced by template switching. The final cDNA contained unique molecular identifiers. TCRdb re-analysed the 5' RACE reads in MiXCR, keeping a single row per CDR3 protein. The profile covers roughly 350,000 distinct CDR3 sequences, with more than 9% appearing a single time and just over 7% taken by the ten largest. These data are also associated with another study on yellow fever vaccine responses in identical twins.

The TCR sequence derives from a woman in her late teens or twenties in good health. V is TRBV12-3 or TRBV12-4 and J is TRBJ1-2; D ambiguous. Specimen: CD8+ T cells sorted from blood. CDR3 loop: CASSFPGVYGYTF. Here the CDR3 DNA reads TGTGCCAGCAGTTTCCCGGGCGTCTATGGCTACACCTTC.